These 30 T cell receptor beta chains share one sample of origin, sequenced in a study of neurological immune-mediated disorders. MiXCR was run by TCRdb on the 5' RACE reads, yielding one entry per CDR3 protein. The data hold about 59,000 distinct CDR3 sequences, with 3% to 4% observed a single time. The sample comprised PBMCs. The source of these receptors is a woman between 45 and 65 years old with multiple sclerosis.

This clonotype has ten or more counts. The gene calls are TRBV5-1 and TRBJ2-5, with D hard to call. Deletions cut 0 bases from V and 1 base from J, with 7 bases between. The CDR3 loop spans 14 amino acids. CDR1 SGHRS and CDR2 YFSETQ come from the germline V gene. The CDR3 nucleotides read TGCGCCAGCAGCTTGGACGCCCCCCAAGAGACCCAGTACTTC. This encodes CASSLDAPQETQYF.

This clonotype was picked up many times. The chain recombines TRBV20-1 with TRBJ1-1; the D is unclear. Per germline, CDR1 DFQATT and CDR2 SNEGSKA (reference sequence). V was trimmed by 5 bases and J by 6 bases, leaving 22 bases between them. The CDR3 runs 15 residues. The CDR3 sequence: CSAPPASQPGPEAFF. The CDR3 DNA reads TGCAGTGCTCCTCCGGCCAGCCAGCCGGGTCCTGAAGCTTTCTTT.

This clonotype was observed many times. This sequence joins TRBV28 and TRBJ2-1; weak D call: TRBD2 (6 bases). CDR3 size: 11 residues. The V end was cut by 11 bases, the J end by 7 bases, with 12 bases between. Germline CDR1 MDHEN, CDR2 SYDVKM. DNA of the CDR3: TGTGCCTCAACGGGGAGGAATGAGCAGTTCTTC. Protein product: CASTGRNEQFF.

This clonotype was counted at least ten times. The J gene is TRBJ1-3, the V gene TRBV29-1; D gene unclear. The CDR3 contains 14 residues. V gave up 6 bases and J gave up 0 bases, with 12 bases separating them. Germline V lookup: CDR1 SQVTM, CDR2 ANQGSEA. Here the CDR3 reads CSVAAGTSGNTIYF. CDR3 DNA sequence: TGCAGCGTGGCCGCGGGTACCTCTGGAAACACCATATATTTT.

This clonotype was picked up many times. The chain couples TRBV29-1 to TRBJ2-3; tentative D call: TRBD1 (6 bases). The CDR3 is made up of 16 amino acids. Germline V gene data show CDR1 as SQVTM and CDR2 as ANQGSEA. Trimming stripped 3 bases from V and 0 bases from J, with 16 bases between. This chain's CDR3 is CSVDGGSLLSTDTQYF. CDR3 DNA sequence: TGCAGCGTTGATGGGGGCTCCCTTCTTAGCACAGATACGCAGTATTTT.

This clonotype came up many times. The chain combines TRBV20-1 with TRBJ2-1; D not resolved. CDR1 is DFQATT, CDR2 SNEGSKA, per germline (reference sequence). The V and J ends lost 3 bases and 0 bases respectively, with 18 bases between them. The CDR3 is made up of 17 amino acids. CDR3 in DNA: TGCAGTGCTAGGAGTGATGCCAGCGCGAGCTCCTACAATGAGCAGTTCTTC. Residues: CSARSDASASSYNEQFF.

This clonotype was counted many times. This chain links TRBV29-1 with TRBJ2-2, with 9 bases aligning to TRBD1. The CDR3 runs 12 residues. The germline CDR1 and CDR2 sequences are SQVTM and ANQGSEA. The trim removed 6 bases at V and 11 bases at J, leaving 7 bases unmatched. This CDR3 is CSVKTGGNELFF. The DNA for the CDR3 is TGCAGCGTGAAAACAGGGGGCAACGAGCTGTTTTTT.

Ten or more counts support this clonotype. The chain uses TRBV5-4 and TRBJ2-1; 7 bases are shared with TRBD2. Looked up from germline, CDR1 is SGHNT and CDR2 is YYREEE (reference sequence). Losses at the gene ends were 4 bases for V and 8 bases for J; bases not matched to a gene: 12. CDR3 size: 15 residues. CDR3 protein: CASSPLGGSLDEQFF. The CDR3 nucleotides are TGTGCCAGCAGCCCCCTTGGCGGGAGTTTAGATGAGCAGTTCTTC.

This clonotype was seen ten or more times. The chain links TRBV3-1 to TRBJ2-1, with 7 bases that match TRBD2. Germline CDR1 reads LGHDT; CDR2 reads YNNKEL (reference sequence). Germline trimming cut 5 bases from V and 3 bases from J; bases unmatched to any gene: 13. This CDR3 contains 17 residues. CDR3 region: CASSWRRAGKGYNEQFF. For the CDR3, the DNA is TGTGCCAGCAGCTGGCGACGAGCGGGGAAGGGCTACAATGAGCAGTTCTTC.

The gene calls are TRBV3-1 and TRBJ2-1; TRBD2 is a possible D gene (6 bases). V shed 4 bases and J shed 7 bases, with 14 bases lying between them. Per germline, CDR1 LGHDT and CDR2 YNNKEL (reference sequence). This CDR3 region has 14 residues. The CDR3 protein is CASSLSGGWNEQFF. The DNA for the CDR3 is TGTGCCAGCAGCCTCAGTGGGGGGTGGAATGAGCAGTTCTTC.

The table lists this clonotype with many counts. V usage is TRBV24-1 and J usage is TRBJ2-2, with 11 bases fitting TRBD1. The V gene's germline CDR1 is KGHDR and CDR2 SFDVKD. The CDR3 length is 17 residues. The junction had 11 bases not matched to a gene; V was cut back by 6 bases and J by 6 bases. The CDR3 loop is CATSHLPGQGVAGELFF. DNA of the CDR3: TGTGCCACCAGTCACCTACCGGGACAGGGGGTCGCCGGGGAGCTGTTTTTT.

This clonotype was seen ten or more times. The V gene is TRBV6-2 or TRBV6-3, the J gene TRBJ2-5; D remains ambiguous. Germline loops: CDR1 MNHEY, CDR2 SVGEGT. Trimming took off 6 bases at V and 0 bases at J, with 11 bases between the two ends. This CDR3 contains 14 residues. Written as DNA, the CDR3 is TGTGCCAGCAGCATTCCAGAGTACCAAGAGACCCAGTACTTC. This gives the protein CASSIPEYQETQYF.

This clonotype was counted a few times. A junction end diverges from the germline sequence, so it may reflect a read error. J is TRBJ1-5 and V is TRBV5-1; 7 bases are shared with TRBD1. The CDR3 consists of 15 residues. Germline CDR1 is SGHRS and CDR2 is YFSETQ. Here the CDR3 DNA reads TGCGCCAGCAGCGTACAGGGGAATAGCAATCAGCCCCAGAATTTT. Protein sequence: CASSVQGNSNQPQNF.

The rearrangement joins TRBV12-3 or TRBV12-4 to TRBJ2-3; a possible D gene is TRBD2 (6 bases). Trimming cost V 5 bases and J 5 bases, with 17 bases left between them. There are 15 residues in the CDR3. CDR3 sequence reads: CASSLGQRVGDTQYF. The CDR3 DNA reads as TGTGCCAGCAGTCTGGGGCAGCGGGTTGGAGATACGCAGTATTTT.

This clonotype was picked up many times. V is TRBV20-1 and J is TRBJ1-3; unclear D gene. Germline V gives CDR1 DFQATT, CDR2 SNEGSKA (reference sequence). The CDR3 length is 13 residues. V was cut by 6 bases and J by 2 bases, with 11 bases left in between. The CDR3 DNA sequence: TGCAGTGCCTCAAAGATACCTGGAAACACCATATATTTT. Its protein is CSASKIPGNTIYF.

This clonotype was counted at least ten times. The J gene is TRBJ2-3, the V gene TRBV6-2 or TRBV6-3, with D possibly TRBD2 on 6 matching bases. Germline V gives CDR1 MNHEY, CDR2 SVGEGT. This CDR3 region has 16 residues. The ends were cut back, 2 bases at V and 2 bases at J, with 14 bases in the middle. The CDR3 region has the DNA TGTGCCAGCAGTTACGGACTGCGGGACGACACAGATACGCAGTATTTT. It yields the protein CASSYGLRDDTDTQYF.

In this sample, this clonotype turned up many times. Written as DNA, the CDR3 is TGTGCCACCAGTGATGCCTGGGGGGGACCGGACAGGGTAGCCTACAATGAGCAGTTCTTC. Translated: CATSDAWGGPDRVAYNEQFF. This rearrangement joins TRBV24-1 to TRBJ2-1; D possibly corresponds to TRBD1 (8 bases). This CDR3 contains 20 residues. Germline CDR1 KGHDR, CDR2 SFDVKD. V dropped 3 bases and J dropped 2 bases, with 25 bases sitting between them.

In this sample, this clonotype turned up many times. CDR3 DNA: TGCGCCAGCAGCTCTGACGCCTACAATGAGCAGTTCTTC. This gives the protein CASSSDAYNEQFF. V usage is TRBV5-1 and J usage is TRBJ2-1; D not certain. The germline CDR1 and CDR2 sequences are SGHRS and YFSETQ. The CDR3 spans 13 residues. Trimming removed 3 bases from V and 2 bases from J, with 6 bases in between. Combining the CDR3 with reference TRBV5-1 and TRBJ2-1 gives the whole variable domain KAGVTQTPRYLIKTRGQQVTLSCSPISGHRSVSWYQQTPGQGLQFLFEYFSETQRNKGNFPGRFSGRQFSNSRSEMNVSTLELGDSALYLCASSSDAYNEQFFGPGTRLTVL.

This clonotype showed up many times. V gene TRBV5-1 combines with J gene TRBJ2-5, with 8 bases lining up with TRBD1. The germline V gene encodes CDR1 SGHRS and CDR2 YFSETQ. Trimming at V came to 4 bases and at J to 3 bases, leaving 5 bases not matched to a gene. This CDR3 is built from 14 residues. The CDR3 reads CASSHDRGKETQYF. The DNA for the CDR3 is TGCGCCAGCAGCCATGACAGGGGTAAAGAGACCCAGTACTTC.

This clonotype was detected ten times or more. The chain combines TRBV12-3 or TRBV12-4 with TRBJ2-3; D is possibly TRBD1 (6 bases). The V and J ends lost 4 bases and 2 bases respectively, with 16 bases between them. This CDR3 region has 16 residues. The CDR3 region has the DNA TGTGCCAGCAGTTCCTACGGACAGCAAATCACAGATACGCAGTATTTT. Translated, it gives CASSSYGQQITDTQYF.

This clonotype was found many times. The chain couples TRBV5-1 to TRBJ1-2; no clear D gene. The V gene lost 0 bases and the J gene lost 0 bases, with 6 bases spanning the gap. The germline V gene encodes CDR1 SGHRS and CDR2 YFSETQ. The CDR3 runs to 14 residues. For the CDR3, the DNA is TGCGCCAGCAGCTTGGCCTCAACTAACTATGGCTACACCTTC. Translation: CASSLASTNYGYTF.

This clonotype was found many times. V and J are TRBV5-1 and TRBJ2-2; D may correspond to TRBD1 or TRBD2 (5 bases each). CDR3 length: 13 amino acids. Trimming took off 1 base at V and 9 bases at J, with 10 bases between the two ends. Per the germline V gene, CDR1 is SGHRS and CDR2 is YFSETQ. The chain's CDR3 is CASSLPGLRELFF. CDR3 in DNA: TGCGCCAGCAGCTTGCCGGGGCTGAGGGAGCTGTTTTTT.

This clonotype was detected many times. CDR3: CASSVKPFFEQFF. CDR3 in DNA: TGTGCCAGCAGCGTTAAACCGTTTTTTGAGCAGTTCTTC. The V gene is TRBV7-3, the J gene TRBJ2-1; D call uncertain. Germline-derived CDR1 and CDR2 are SGHTA and FQGTGA. Trimming shortened V by 5 bases and J by 9 bases, and 14 bases separated the two germline ends. The CDR3 loop spans 13 amino acids. The full variable domain, completed using reference TRBV7-3 and TRBJ2-1, is GAGVSQTPSNKVTEKGKYVELRCDPISGHTALYWYRQSLGQGPEFLIYFQGTGAADDSGLPNDRFFAVRPEGSVSTLKIQRTERGDSAVYLCASSVKPFFEQFFGPGTRLTVL.

This clonotype was seen ten or more times. The rearrangement links TRBV10-3 to TRBJ2-3, with 7 bases that match TRBD1. This CDR3 region has 15 residues. Per germline, CDR1 ENHRY and CDR2 SYGVKD. The ends lost 4 bases at V and 2 bases at J; junction bases unmatched: 6. CDR3 sequence: CAISGAQGNTDTQYF. CDR3 nucleotides: TGTGCCATCAGTGGAGCACAGGGGAACACAGATACGCAGTATTTT.

On this clonotype itself: A much more abundant neighbour one base away suggests this may be a read error. The V call is TRBV7-2, the J call TRBJ2-2; either TRBD1 or TRBD2 may supply D (5 bases each). Trimming removed 0 bases from V and 9 bases from J, with 14 bases in between. The germline V gene encodes CDR1 SGHTA and CDR2 FQGNSA. The CDR3 loop spans 15 amino acids. As DNA, the CDR3 is TGTGCCAGCAGCTTAGCGCCAGGGAGTACCTGGGAGCTGTTTTTT. It yields the protein CASSLAPGSTWELFF.

This clonotype was seen repeatedly, ten times or more. The V and J genes are TRBV20-1 and TRBJ1-1; D gene ambiguous. This CDR3 has 15 residues. Germline V lookup: CDR1 DFQATT, CDR2 SNEGSKA (reference sequence). V lost 3 bases and J 0 bases, leaving 14 bases between the germline ends. This CDR3 reads CSASSQQEMNTEAFF. The DNA for the CDR3 is TGCAGTGCTAGTTCTCAGCAGGAGATGAACACTGAAGCTTTCTTT.

This clonotype was counted at least ten times. J is TRBJ2-5 and V is TRBV24-1; no clear D gene. Trimming stripped 2 bases from V and 1 base from J, with 13 bases between. CDR3 length equals 16 residues. The germline gives CDR1 KGHDR, CDR2 SFDVKD. CDR3 protein: CATSDSSILFQETQYF. CDR3 in DNA: TGTGCCACCAGTGATTCGTCAATTCTCTTCCAAGAGACCCAGTACTTC.

The sample holds many counts of this clonotype. The V call is TRBV24-1, the J call TRBJ2-5; 9 nucleotides agree with TRBD1. From germline, CDR1 is KGHDR and CDR2 SFDVKD. This CDR3 spans 16 amino acids. Trimming at V came to 2 bases and at J to 5 bases, leaving 8 bases not matched to a gene. CDR3 sequence (DNA): TGTGCCACCAGTGATTCACCGGGACAGGGATTTGAGACCCAGTACTTC. Its translation: CATSDSPGQGFETQYF.

The chain uses TRBV12-3 or TRBV12-4 and TRBJ2-6; maybe TRBD2 (5 bases). CDR3 length equals 15 residues. V lost 2 bases and J 4 bases, leaving 9 bases between the germline ends. CDR3 nucleotides: TGTGCCAGCAGTTTACGGGGAGCGGGGGCCAACGTCCTGACTTTC. Translating it yields CASSLRGAGANVLTF.

This clonotype was counted ten times or more. J is TRBJ2-7 and V is TRBV10-3; D possibly uses TRBD1 or TRBD2 (5 bases each). Germline V CDR1 and CDR2: ENHRY, SYGVKD. The CDR3 has 11 amino acids. Trimming left V 10 bases short and J 8 bases short, with 15 bases between. CDR3 region: CATKASGQQYF. For the CDR3, the DNA is TGTGCCACCAAGGCCTCGGGACAGCAGTACTTC.